Included here is one T cell receptor beta chain sequence, with context. This clone is described as medium-sized (0.01 to 0.1%). No base qualities exist here, and no much larger clone lies one base off it. The source of the sample is a study of graft-versus-host responses after intestinal transplantation (dated by TCRdb to the early 2020s). About the investigation overall: Multivisceral, liver-intestinal, or isolated intestinal transplants were received by the recipients. The cohort enrolled approximately 24 intestinal transplant recipients including one retransplant, and 3 patients lacking pretransplant specimens were excluded. To identify alloreactive clones, pre-transplant mixed lymphocyte reaction products were sequenced and then compared with unstimulated pre-transplant donor and recipient T cells. A peak of at least 4% donor T cells among recipient peripheral blood mononuclear cells was the definition used for donor T cell macrochimerism. Anti-thymocyte globulin induction was given to all recipients, followed by maintenance tacrolimus and steroids for approximately three years. Rather than being sequenced by the commercial service, samples from a few later patients were sequenced in-house on an Illumina MiSeq and processed with MiXCR. Graft-versus-host and host-versus-graft alloreactive T cell clones were tracked in the graft, circulation and bone marrow after intestinal transplantation using bulk TCR-beta CDR3 sequencing. Study-level results and caveats: GvH clones were found in recipient bone marrow, and some of the GvH clones appeared earlier in ileal mucosa or blood, which is consistent with an intestinal mucosal origin. Conclusions were limited by the relatively low number and heterogeneity of intestinal transplant patients. Early after transplant, peak levels of circulating GvH clones were found to be associated with declines in HvG clones. Patients with donor T cell macrochimerism had high GvH to HvG T cell clonal ratios in their allografts.

Library construction relied on the immunoSEQ multiplex PCR assay. For most patients, genomic DNA was isolated with the Qiagen DNeasy Blood and Tissue Kit and sent frozen to Adaptive Biotechnologies for TCR sequencing. High-throughput TCR-beta CDR3 sequencing of genomic DNA from most patients was performed by Adaptive Biotechnologies. In the source study's methods: Adaptive's ImmunoSEQ software supplied the TCR sequencing data for under 20 patients, while MiXCR and VDJtools were used to process three other patients. To correct CD4 versus CD8 sorting errors, sequences present in both subsets at a frequency ratio below 5:1 were removed. CDR3 nucleotide sequences shared between donor and recipient were removed because their origin could not be assigned. At least 2-fold expansion over unstimulated cells and a minimum CFSE-low frequency of 0.002% (template counts) or 0.001% (read counts) were required for clones to be classified as alloreactive. A clone was considered mappable if detected in the sequenced pre-transplant spleen, lymph node, or MLR CFSE-low populations of the donor or recipient. Cumulative frequency of alloreactive clones was calculated as a percentage of all sequences weighted by copy number. TCRdb holds this immuneACCESS table with in-frame rearrangements only. Some clones are missing; in checked studies, unresolved V genes explain under half, and the rest has no known cause. V and J calls and clone size are those listed in that table; D and trimming were worked out from the DNA. In all, the sample holds under 15,000 clones, and 30% to 40% of those were seen once. Approximately 2.3% of the sample belongs to the ten largest clones.

In the germline V gene (reference sequence), CDR1 corresponds to SEHNR and CDR2 to FQNEAQ. V loses 3 bases of germline sequence and J loses 4 bases, and the interval between the two ends is 7 bases. From cysteine to phenylalanine, the CDR3 is 12 amino acids long. Solely the CDR3 DNA is kept, with 36 bases framed from the first base. What this sample's time point label stands for: cells obtained before transplantation from donor or recipient. In the mixed lymphocyte reactions, roughly 200,000 CFSE-labeled pre-transplant responders were plated with roughly 200,000 irradiated violet-dye-labeled stimulators and cultured for 6 days. Proliferating CD3+CD4+CFSE-low and CD3+CD8+CFSE-low responder cells were FACS-sorted on a BD Influx sorter after the mixed lymphocyte reaction.

The chain employs TRBV7-9 and TRBJ2-7; the D gene lacks a confident call. The sample in question was alloreactive CD8+ T cells from a mixed lymphocyte reaction culture, obtained before intestinal transplant. The sample's cell subset or site label, decoded: CFSE-low proliferating T cells sorted from roughly six-day pre-transplant mixed lymphocyte reaction (GvH or HvG direction). This clonotype was sampled from a human patient who received an intestinal transplant. The DNA is TGTGCCAGCAGCTTGGTACCGTACGAGCAGTACTTC. This is translated as CASSLVPYEQYF.